This T cell receptor beta chain was captured in a study of OX40 agonist ivuxolimab in advanced cancers. Study context: Patients with hepatocellular carcinoma, melanoma, renal cell or head and neck cancer made up the dose-escalation patients.

Sequenced by immunoSEQ multiplex PCR; TCRdb stores in-frame clones only, minus some. The sample has about 90,000 clones, about 90% seen once. Between the trimmed V and J ends, which lost 4 bases and 2 bases, there was a span of 15 bases. This CDR3 spans 15 amino acids. The germline gives CDR1 SEHNR, CDR2 FQNEAQ (reference sequence). V and J are TRBV7-9 and TRBJ2-7; D might be TRBD1 or TRBD2, each matching 5 bases. The source was CD4+ or CD8+ T cells sorted from blood, collected in a trial of the OX40 agonist ivuxolimab. The origin of this receptor is an adult with an advanced solid tumor such as melanoma, head and neck, liver or kidney cancer. CDR3 coding DNA: TGTGCCAGCAGCTCCATCCCCCGGGACCCCTACGAGCAGTACTTC. Translation gives CASSSIPRDPYEQYF.